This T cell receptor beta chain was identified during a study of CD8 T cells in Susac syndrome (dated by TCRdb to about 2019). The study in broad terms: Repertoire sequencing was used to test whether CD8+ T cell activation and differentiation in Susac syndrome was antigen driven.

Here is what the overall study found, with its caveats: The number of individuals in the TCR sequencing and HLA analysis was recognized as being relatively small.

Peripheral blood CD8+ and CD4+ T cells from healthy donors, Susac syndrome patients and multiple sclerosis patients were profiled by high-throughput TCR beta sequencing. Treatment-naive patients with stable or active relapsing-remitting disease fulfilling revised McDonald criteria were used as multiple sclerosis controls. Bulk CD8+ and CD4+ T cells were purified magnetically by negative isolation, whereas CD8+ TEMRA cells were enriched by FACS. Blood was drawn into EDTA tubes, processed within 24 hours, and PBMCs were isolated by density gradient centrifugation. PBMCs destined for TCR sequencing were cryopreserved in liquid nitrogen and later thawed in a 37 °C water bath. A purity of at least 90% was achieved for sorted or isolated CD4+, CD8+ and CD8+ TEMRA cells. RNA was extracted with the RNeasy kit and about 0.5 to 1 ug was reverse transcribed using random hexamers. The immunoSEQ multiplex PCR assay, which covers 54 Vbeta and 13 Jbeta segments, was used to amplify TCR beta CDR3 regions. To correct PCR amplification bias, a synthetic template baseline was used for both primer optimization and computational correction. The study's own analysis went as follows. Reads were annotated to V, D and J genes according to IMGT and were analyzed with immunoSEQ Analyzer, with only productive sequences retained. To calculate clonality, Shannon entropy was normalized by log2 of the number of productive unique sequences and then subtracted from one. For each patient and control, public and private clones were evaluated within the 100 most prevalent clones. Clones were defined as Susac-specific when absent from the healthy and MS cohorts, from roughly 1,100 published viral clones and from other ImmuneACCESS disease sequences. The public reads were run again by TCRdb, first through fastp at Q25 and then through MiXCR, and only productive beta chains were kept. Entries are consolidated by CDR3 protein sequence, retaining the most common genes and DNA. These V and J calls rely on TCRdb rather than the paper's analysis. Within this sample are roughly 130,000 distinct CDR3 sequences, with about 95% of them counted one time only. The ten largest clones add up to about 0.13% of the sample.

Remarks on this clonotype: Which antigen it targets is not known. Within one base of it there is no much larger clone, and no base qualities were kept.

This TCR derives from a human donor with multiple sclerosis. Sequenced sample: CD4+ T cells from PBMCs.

In nucleotide form, the sequence is TGTGCCTGCCGGGATTCAAACACTGAAGCTTTCTTT. Its protein reads: CACRDSNTEAFF. The sequence links TRBV30 to TRBJ1-1; the D gene remains uncertain. Its CDR3 holds 12 amino acids, cysteine through phenylalanine. Of the read, only the CDR3 DNA is kept; its 36 bases are in frame from base 1. CDR1 GTSNPN and CDR2 SVGIG are derived from the germline V gene (reference sequence). V is pared back by 6 bases and J by 2 bases, with 10 bases lying between the germline termini.